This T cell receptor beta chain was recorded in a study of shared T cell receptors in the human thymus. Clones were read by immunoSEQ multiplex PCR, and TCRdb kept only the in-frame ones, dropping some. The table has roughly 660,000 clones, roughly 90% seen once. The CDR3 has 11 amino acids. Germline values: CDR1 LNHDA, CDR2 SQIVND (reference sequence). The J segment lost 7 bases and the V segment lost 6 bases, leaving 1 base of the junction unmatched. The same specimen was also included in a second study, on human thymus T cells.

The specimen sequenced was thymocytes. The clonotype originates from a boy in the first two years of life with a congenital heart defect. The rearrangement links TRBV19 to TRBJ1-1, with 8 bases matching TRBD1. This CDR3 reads CASRGQVEAFF. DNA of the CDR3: TGTGCCAGTAGGGGACAGGTTGAAGCTTTCTTT.